The 28 T cell receptor beta chains in this list originate from one sample, sequenced in a study of molecular identifiers for immune sequencing clone quantification. Each CDR3 protein gets one entry after TCRdb re-called the PCR reads with MiXCR. The sample includes about 320,000 distinct CDR3 sequences, over 20% seen only once; the top ten take about 0.79%. Material for sequencing was naive CD8+ T cells from blood, with Jurkat cell RNA spiked in. Described subset: FACS-sorted CD8+CD4-CCR7+CD45RA+ naive T cells. The receptors come from a human donor in good health. Some libraries in this study had Jurkat cell RNA spiked in.

V usage is TRBV9 and J usage is TRBJ2-7, with D perhaps TRBD2 (6 bases). Trimming left V 7 bases short and J 3 bases short, with 17 bases between. The CDR3 covers 14 residues. Germline values: CDR1 SGDLS, CDR2 YYNGEE. The CDR3 protein is CASGLGGPNYEQYF. In DNA, the CDR3 is TGTGCCAGCGGCCTGGGAGGACCGAACTACGAGCAGTACTTC.

This clonotype has a count of ten or more. The chain carries TRBV6-2 or TRBV6-3 and TRBJ2-5, with TRBD2 matching 12 bases. Germline lookup yields CDR1 MNHEY and CDR2 SVGEGT. The CDR3 runs to 15 residues. Germline trimming cut 4 bases from V and 5 bases from J; bases unmatched to any gene: 5. CDR3 sequence: CASSSTSGSGETQYF. The CDR3 region has the DNA TGTGCCAGCAGTTCGACTAGCGGGAGCGGCGAGACCCAGTACTTC.

This clonotype has ten or more counts. The rearrangement links TRBV6-5 to TRBJ2-3; no clear D gene. This CDR3 spans 16 amino acids. The V end was cut by 6 bases, the J end by 2 bases, with 18 bases between. Germline values: CDR1 MNHEY, CDR2 SVGAGI. CDR3 sequence (DNA): TGTGCCAGCAGCCACACCAGAGGCTTTCTCACAGATACGCAGTATTTT. This translates into CASSHTRGFLTDTQYF.

This clonotype came up many times. The chain has TRBV7-2 and TRBJ2-1; D perhaps matches TRBD1 (5 bases). The germline V gene encodes CDR1 SGHTA and CDR2 FQGNSA. With 2 bases removed from V and 0 bases from J, the gap between germline ends came to 8 bases. The length of the CDR3 is 15 residues. DNA of the CDR3: TGTGCCAGCAGCTTACAGGGAAGCTCCTACAATGAGCAGTTCTTC. It yields the protein CASSLQGSSYNEQFF. The full variable domain, its missing parts supplied by reference TRBV7-2 and TRBJ2-1, is GAGVSQSPSNKVTEKGKDVELRCDPISGHTALYWYRQSLGQGLEFLIYFQGNSAPDKSGLPSDRFSAERTGGSVSTLTIQRTQQEDSAVYLCASSLQGSSYNEQFFGPGTRLTVL.

This clonotype has ten or more counts. The V gene is TRBV4-3, the J gene TRBJ1-1, with D maybe TRBD1 (6 bases). Germline V gene data show CDR1 as LGHNA and CDR2 as YSLEER. This CDR3 is built from 15 residues. V was cut by 1 base and J by 4 bases, with 13 bases left in between. The CDR3 loop reads CASSQGSGAGTEAFF. The CDR3 nucleotides are TGCGCCAGCAGCCAAGGGTCGGGGGCTGGCACTGAAGCTTTCTTT.

This clonotype was counted only a few times. The chain has TRBV6-2 or TRBV6-3 and TRBJ2-6; D is perhaps TRBD2 (5 bases). V gave up 10 bases and J gave up 0 bases, with 10 bases separating them. The CDR3 loop spans 14 amino acids. Per the germline V gene, CDR1 is MNHEY and CDR2 is SVGEGT. The CDR3 loop is CATFAGSGANVLTF. CDR3 nucleotides: TGTGCCACCTTCGCGGGCTCTGGGGCCAACGTCCTGACTTTC.

This clonotype was counted once. Sequence at one end of the junction differs from germline and may be a read error. The V call is TRBV3-1, the J call TRBJ2-3; D unclear. CDR1 LGHDT and CDR2 YNNKEL come from the germline V gene (reference sequence). This CDR3 has 15 residues. CDR3 sequence reads: CASGQLSPSTDTQYF. The CDR3 DNA sequence: TGTGCCAGCGGCCAGTTGAGTCCATCCACAGATACGCAGTATTTT.

This clonotype was observed at least ten times. V and J are TRBV7-8 and TRBJ2-5; D gene unclear. V was pared by 1 base and J by 4 bases, with 13 bases between. Germline V gene data show CDR1 as SGHVS and CDR2 as FQNEAQ. This CDR3 has 15 amino acids. The CDR3 reads CASSLVLSPLETQYF. CDR3 DNA: TGTGCCAGCAGCTTAGTCTTGAGTCCTCTAGAGACCCAGTACTTC.

This clonotype was counted many times. The rearrangement uses TRBV19 and TRBJ2-3, with TRBD1 identical over 7 bases. Germline V gene sequence: CDR1 LNHDA, CDR2 SQIVND (reference sequence). The length of the CDR3 is 12 residues. The ends lost 8 bases at V and 4 bases at J; junction bases unmatched: 3. The CDR3 DNA is TGTGCCAGTTTTCAGGGGGCAGATACGCAGTATTTT. It is translated as CASFQGADTQYF.

This clonotype was detected ten times or more. J is TRBJ2-7 and V is TRBV20-1; TRBD2 matches 9 bases. V lost 0 bases and J lost 2; bases outside the gene matches: 2. The length of the CDR3 is 14 residues. CDR1 and CDR2 (germline): DFQATT, SNEGSKA (reference sequence). Written as DNA, the CDR3 is TGCAGTGCTAGAGAGCGGGAGGGCCCCTACGAGCAGTACTTC. This sequence encodes CSAREREGPYEQYF.

Note on this clonotype: A much larger clone sits a single nucleotide away, making a read error possible. This chain links TRBV30 with TRBJ1-4; 9 nucleotides match TRBD1. CDR1 and CDR2 (germline): GTSNPN, SVGIG (reference sequence). This CDR3 region has 15 residues. With 0 bases clipped from V and 7 bases from J, the junction kept 6 bases outside the gene matches. The CDR3 loop reads CAWSVTGGALEKLFF. The CDR3 DNA reads as TGTGCCTGGAGTGTAACAGGGGGCGCACTTGAAAAACTGTTTTTT.

Comment on this clonotype: A much larger clone lies a single base off, so this may be a read error. V usage is TRBV2 and J usage is TRBJ1-1; TRBD1 aligns across 8 bases. J lost 0 bases, V lost 4 bases, and 4 bases had no gene match. Germline CDR1 is SNHLY and CDR2 is FYNNEI. This CDR3 region has 15 residues. The CDR3 region has the DNA TGTGCCAGCAGTGGAAACAGGGGGATGAACACTGAAGCTTTCTTT. It codes for CASSGNRGMNTEAFF.

This chain joins TRBV30 and TRBJ2-1, with D possibly called TRBD1 or TRBD2 (5 bases each). From germline, CDR1 is GTSNPN and CDR2 SVGIG (reference sequence). This CDR3 has 14 amino acids. Between the trimmed V and J ends, which lost 0 bases and 6 bases, there was a span of 12 bases. The chain's CDR3 is CAWSVGQGVNEQFF. CDR3 nucleotide sequence: TGTGCCTGGAGTGTAGGGCAGGGAGTCAATGAGCAGTTCTTC.

With regard to this clonotype: A much larger clone lies one base from this, so it may be a read error. This sequence joins TRBV7-6 and TRBJ2-3; no definite D call. This CDR3 is 13 amino acids long. The germline gives CDR1 SGHVS, CDR2 FNYEAQ. Written as DNA, the CDR3 is TGTGCCAGCAGTTTAGAGTTCGGGCGTACGCAGTGTTTT. Protein sequence: CASSLEFGRTQCF.

This clonotype was observed once. Being one base from a much bigger clone, this may be a read error. V gene TRBV20-1 combines with J gene TRBJ2-3, with 7 bases that match TRBD2. Unmatched junction bases numbered 9, after V lost 4 bases and J lost 2 bases. The germline gives CDR1 DFQATT, CDR2 SNEGSKA (reference sequence). The CDR3 totals 15 residues. The CDR3 sequence is CSATGTNGPTDTQYF. The CDR3 DNA is TGCAGTGCTACCGGGACTAACGGCCCCACAGATACGCAGTATTTT.

This clonotype has at least ten counts. This sequence joins TRBV27 and TRBJ1-4, with 9 positions matching TRBD1. V lost 3 bases, J lost 9 bases, and 2 bases stayed unmatched. This CDR3 region has 13 residues. CDR1 MNHEY and CDR2 SMNVEV come from the germline V gene (reference sequence). The CDR3 here is CASSFGQGQKLFF. CDR3 DNA sequence: TGTGCCAGCAGTTTTGGACAGGGGCAAAAACTGTTTTTT.

This clonotype was observed at least ten times. V usage is TRBV27 and J usage is TRBJ1-3; TRBD1 might be the D (6 bases). The V gene's germline CDR1 is MNHEY and CDR2 SMNVEV (reference sequence). Trimming left V 5 bases short and J 3 bases short, with 14 bases between. The CDR3 totals 15 residues. CDR3 sequence reads: CASSTRGEYGNTIYF. DNA for the CDR3: TGTGCCAGCAGTACCAGGGGTGAATATGGAAACACCATATATTTT.

The rearrangement links TRBV29-1 to TRBJ2-3; the D call may be TRBD1 or TRBD2 (5 bases each). Germline assignment: CDR1 SQVTM and CDR2 ANQGSEA. This CDR3 is 13 amino acids long. Trimming pared 4 bases from V and 2 bases from J, leaving 10 bases between. The CDR3 DNA sequence: TGCAGCGTTGTCTTGGGGGTCACAGATACGCAGTATTTT. Its translation: CSVVLGVTDTQYF.

The gene calls are TRBV4-1 and TRBJ1-5; D remains ambiguous. The CDR3 contains 15 residues. Germline V gene lookup returns CDR1 MGHRA and CDR2 YSYEKL. V lost 0 bases to trimming and J lost 7 bases, with 13 bases between them. The CDR3 is CASSQENRETQPQHF. CDR3 in DNA: TGCGCCAGCAGCCAAGAAAACAGAGAAACACAGCCCCAGCATTTT.

Note on this clonotype: This may come from a read error, since a much larger clone is one base off. This rearrangement joins TRBV5-6 to TRBJ2-2; D is perhaps TRBD2 (6 bases). This CDR3 is built from 13 residues. From germline, CDR1 is SGHDT and CDR2 YYEEEE. The CDR3 spells CASSLGRTGGLFF. DNA of the CDR3: TGTGCCAGCAGCTTGGGAAGGACCGGGGGGCTGTTTTTT.

There are many counts of this clonotype. This chain connects TRBV12-3 or TRBV12-4 to TRBJ2-1; D is tentatively TRBD1 or TRBD2 (5 bases each). The germline V and J ends were trimmed by 3 bases and 2 bases, with 8 bases remaining between them. This CDR3 has 14 amino acids. The CDR3 region has the DNA TGTGCCAGCAGTTTGCCGGGGCCCTACAATGAGCAGTTCTTC. It specifies CASSLPGPYNEQFF.

Points on this clonotype: Possible read error: a much larger clone is one base away. The chain uses TRBV5-1 and TRBJ2-7; 9 bases line up with TRBD1. The CDR3 length is 14 residues. Germline V gives CDR1 SGHRS, CDR2 YFSETQ. The CDR3 is CASSTGTGSCEQYF. Here the CDR3 DNA reads TGCGCCAGCAGCACCGGGACAGGGTCCTGCGAGCAGTACTTC.

Only a few counts were recorded for this clonotype. J is TRBJ2-5 and V is TRBV5-1; TRBD2 is a possible D gene (7 bases). Germline V gene sequence: CDR1 SGHRS, CDR2 YFSETQ. There are 16 residues in the CDR3. Trimming took 2 bases from V and 5 from J, leaving 19 bases between them. CDR3 DNA sequence: TGCGCCAGCAGCTTACTCTTCGGCAGGGGAGGGGAGACCCAGTACTTC. Protein sequence: CASSLLFGRGGETQYF.

Many counts were recorded for this clonotype. The CDR3 sequence is CAWSVLGGHEQYF. CDR3 nucleotide sequence: TGTGCCTGGAGTGTACTGGGGGGTCACGAGCAGTACTTC. The chain employs TRBV30 and TRBJ2-7; possible D gene TRBD2, 6 bases. The germline V gene encodes CDR1 GTSNPN and CDR2 SVGIG (reference sequence). V lost 0 bases, J lost 5 bases, and 11 bases lay in between. The CDR3 runs to 13 residues.

This clonotype occurred many times. This sequence joins TRBV6-1 and TRBJ2-4, with D possibly matching TRBD2 (5 bases). CDR3 length: 15 amino acids. In germline, CDR1 is MNHNS, CDR2 SASEGT. V lost 1 base and J lost 8, with 15 bases in between. The CDR3 coding sequence is TGTGCCAGCAGTGAAGAGGAGGACTGGGGATACATTCAGTACTTC. This sequence encodes CASSEEEDWGYIQYF.

Only a few counts were recorded for this clonotype. The chain recombines TRBV24-1 with TRBJ2-2; possibly TRBD1 for D (5 bases). V was clipped by 3 bases and J by 5 bases, with 6 bases between them. The CDR3 is made up of 13 amino acids. Per germline, CDR1 KGHDR and CDR2 SFDVKD. The CDR3 coding sequence is TGTGCCACCAGTGATACAGGAACCGGGGAGCTGTTTTTT. Protein sequence: CATSDTGTGELFF.

A note on this clonotype: A much larger clone is a single base away; this may be a read error. V is TRBV4-1 and J is TRBJ1-1; no firm D call. Germline CDR1 reads MGHRA; CDR2 reads YSYEKL. CDR3 length: 15 residues. CDR3 in amino acids: CVSSPNTARSAEAFF. CDR3 in DNA: TGCGTCAGCAGCCCGAACACGGCGCGGTCGGCTGAAGCTTTCTTT.

For this clonotype: A single base separates this from a much larger clone, so it may be a read error. This sequence joins TRBV7-8 and TRBJ1-1; no firm D call. Per germline, CDR1 SGHVS and CDR2 FQNEAQ. The CDR3 runs to 15 residues. The CDR3 spells CGSSLGRPANTEAFF. The DNA for the CDR3 is TGTGGCAGCAGCTTAGGTAGGCCGGCGAACACTGAAGCTTTCTTT.